These 13 T cell receptor beta chains originate from one sample sequenced in a study of T cell repertoires in cytomegalovirus infection. TCRdb re-called the reads with MiXCR, one entry per CDR3 protein. Of around 300,000 distinct CDR3 sequences detected, about 25% appear once; the ten largest clones hold around 14%. Sequenced input: PBMCs. The receptors come from a human donor in good health (CMV status not recorded). Some clones in this sample may be carry-over from other donors' samples.

This sequence joins TRBV6-1 and TRBJ2-1; 7 nucleotides align to TRBD1. The V segment lost 6 bases and the J segment 0 bases; nucleotides outside the gene matches: 14. CDR3 length equals 18 residues. The V gene's germline CDR1 is MNHNS and CDR2 SASEGT. CDR3 bases: TGTGCCAGCAGGCGACAGGGCGTTGGATCTTTCTCCTACAATGAGCAGTTCTTC. Its translation: CASRRQGVGSFSYNEQFF.

This clonotype was recorded many times. This chain joins TRBV6-1 and TRBJ2-5, with 8 positions matching TRBD2. The CDR3 has 14 amino acids. Unmatched junction bases numbered 4, after V lost 5 bases and J lost 2 bases. Germline V CDR1 and CDR2: MNHNS, SASEGT. The DNA for the CDR3 is TGTGCCAGCAGTCGGGGGGGTGGGCAAGAGACCCAGTACTTC. Amino acids: CASSRGGGQETQYF.

This chain uses TRBV11-2 with TRBJ2-3; either TRBD1 or TRBD2 may fit D (5 bases each). V lost 5 bases to trimming and J lost 2 bases, with 14 bases between them. Germline lookup yields CDR1 SGHAT and CDR2 FQNNGV. The CDR3 contains 15 residues. The DNA of the CDR3 is TGTGCCAGCAGCCCGGGGCTAGTAGCCACAGATACGCAGTATTTT. Its protein product is CASSPGLVATDTQYF.

This clonotype showed up just a few times. V usage is TRBV7-2 and J usage is TRBJ2-1; D is perhaps TRBD2 (7 bases). Germline V gives CDR1 SGHTA, CDR2 FQGNSA. The V end was cut by 6 bases, the J end by 7 bases, with 22 bases between. This CDR3 comprises 16 residues. The CDR3 nucleotides are TGTGCCAGCAGACGGCTAGCGGTGACCAGGGGTAATGAGCAGTTCTTC. Its protein product is CASRRLAVTRGNEQFF.

The V gene is TRBV30, the J gene TRBJ1-2, with 7 bases identical to TRBD1. Trimming removed 3 bases from V and 4 bases from J; junction bases left unmatched: 5. This CDR3 spans 13 amino acids. Germline loops: CDR1 GTSNPN, CDR2 SVGIG (reference sequence). CDR3 region: CAWRGQLTYGYTF. For the CDR3, the DNA is TGTGCCTGGAGGGGACAGCTGACCTATGGCTACACCTTC.

The chain uses TRBV6-5 and TRBJ1-2; D is unresolved. V was pared by 5 bases and J by 4 bases, with 5 bases between. In germline, CDR1 is MNHEY, CDR2 SVGAGI. This CDR3 region has 11 residues. Here the CDR3 DNA reads TGTGCCAGCAGTCGGGGCTATGGCTACACCTTC. It translates to CASSRGYGYTF.

The chain carries TRBV5-4 and TRBJ2-7; D not resolved. Germline lookup yields CDR1 SGHNT and CDR2 YYREEE (reference sequence). This CDR3 comprises 15 residues. Trimming took 5 bases from V and 0 from J, leaving 15 bases between them. This chain's CDR3 is CASSPGHADSYEQYF. In nucleotides, the CDR3 is TGTGCCAGCAGTCCTGGCCATGCGGACTCCTACGAGCAGTACTTC.

The chain carries TRBV2 and TRBJ1-2; perhaps TRBD1 as D (6 bases). The V gene's germline CDR1 is SNHLY and CDR2 FYNNEI. The length of the CDR3 is 15 residues. V lost 7 bases, J lost 4 bases, and 19 bases lay in between. The CDR3 loop is CASNPQQGSGYGYTF. The CDR3 bases are TGTGCCAGCAATCCCCAACAGGGATCGGGCTATGGCTACACCTTC. The full variable domain, with the rest looked up from reference TRBV2 and TRBJ1-2, is EPEVTQTPSHQVTQMGQEVILRCVPISNHLYFYWYRQILGQKVEFLVSFYNNEISEKSEIFDDQFSVERPDGSNFTLKIRSTKLEDSAMYFCASNPQQGSGYGYTFGSGTRLTVV.

This chain joins TRBV7-3 and TRBJ1-2; D uncertain. CDR3 length equals 10 residues. Germline CDR1 SGHTA, CDR2 FQGTGA. The V end lost 10 bases, the J end lost 5 bases, and 8 bases lay between the germline ends. The CDR3 DNA sequence: TGTGCCATCGGCGGGTATGGCTACACCTTC. Protein sequence: CAIGGYGYTF.

The chain links TRBV10-3 to TRBJ1-6; D may be TRBD1 (5 bases). V lost 4 bases and J lost 5, with 9 bases in between. CDR1 ENHRY and CDR2 SYGVKD come from the germline V gene. This CDR3 spans 14 amino acids. The CDR3 spells CAISGDSNNSPLHF. The CDR3, as DNA: TGTGCCATCAGTGGTGACAGCAATAATTCACCCCTCCACTTT.

This clonotype appeared a few times. The chain employs TRBV6-6 and TRBJ1-1; TRBD1 agrees at 8 bases. V dropped 3 bases and J dropped 5; count of bases not matched to a gene: 8. The germline V gene has CDR1 MNHNY and CDR2 SVGAGI (reference sequence). CDR3 length equals 15 residues. The CDR3 sequence: CASSYFSGGETEAFF. As DNA, the CDR3 is TGTGCCAGCAGTTATTTTTCAGGGGGCGAGACTGAAGCTTTCTTT.

This clonotype appeared many times. This chain uses TRBV7-2 with TRBJ1-2, with D possibly being TRBD1 (5 bases). Deletions cut 0 bases from V and 3 bases from J, with 11 bases between. The CDR3 is 15 amino acids. Looked up from germline, CDR1 is SGHTA and CDR2 is FQGNSA. This CDR3 reads CASSLALRDDYGYTF. CDR3 DNA: TGTGCCAGCAGCTTAGCGCTCAGGGATGACTATGGCTACACCTTC.

This chain uses TRBV28 with TRBJ2-3; the match to TRBD1 covers 10 bases. The CDR3 is made up of 17 amino acids. V was pared by 3 bases and J by 0 bases, with 6 bases of the junction left unmatched. Germline CDR1 and CDR2: MDHEN and SYDVKM. This CDR3 is CASSFDPGQGSTDTQYF. In DNA form, the CDR3 reads TGTGCCAGCAGTTTCGATCCGGGACAGGGGAGCACAGATACGCAGTATTTT. The full variable domain, rest sourced from reference TRBV28 and TRBJ2-3, is DVKVTQSSRYLVKRTGEKVFLECVQDMDHENMFWYRQDPGLGLRLIYFSYDVKMKEKGDIPEGYSVSREKKERFSLILESASTNQTSMYLCASSFDPGQGSTDTQYFGPGTRLTVL.